These 20 T cell receptor beta chains originate from one sample sequenced in a study of T-cell reconstitution after alpha-beta-depleted transplantation in children. Library preparation (for TCRbeta) was performed with unique molecular identifiers. TCRdb itself ran the PCR reads through MiXCR, one entry per CDR3 protein. The table records 440,000 or so distinct CDR3 sequences, over 40% of them present only once. Material: PBMCs, obtained before TCRalphabeta/CD19-depleted stem cell transplant. These receptors were collected from a girl aged 2-10 years with aplastic anemia, due to receive a stem cell transplant.

CDR3 loop: CASSFIASGTDGAKNIQYF. CDR3 sequence (DNA): TGTGCCAGCAGTTTCATCGCTAGCGGGACCGACGGGGCCAAAAACATTCAGTACTTC. This chain links TRBV3-1 with TRBJ2-4, with 9 bases identical to TRBD2. Germline CDR1 is LGHDT and CDR2 is YNNKEL (reference sequence). Trimming at V came to 6 bases and at J to 1 base, leaving 16 bases not matched to a gene. This CDR3 has 19 residues.

At least ten counts were recorded for this clonotype. The CDR3 is CASSYQEGYTIYF. The DNA for the CDR3 is TGTGCCAGCAGTTACCAAGAGGGTTACACCATATATTTT. J is TRBJ1-3 and V is TRBV6-5; D call uncertain. This CDR3 comprises 13 residues. The germline gives CDR1 MNHEY, CDR2 SVGAGI. Trimming cost V 2 bases and J 8 bases, with 10 bases left between them.

The chain combines TRBV12-3 or TRBV12-4 with TRBJ1-1; D ambiguous. The CDR3 is 13 amino acids. V was trimmed by 3 bases and J by 3 bases, leaving 8 bases between them. The DNA for the CDR3 is TGTGCCAGCAGTTTTCGTGTGGACACTGAAGCTTTCTTT. Translating gives CASSFRVDTEAFF.

Notes on this clonotype: At one end, the junction sequence differs from germline, possibly due to a read error. The rearrangement links TRBV6-5 to TRBJ1-1; D possibly corresponds to TRBD1 (6 bases). The CDR3 totals 14 residues. The germline V gene encodes CDR1 MNHEY and CDR2 SVGAGI. The CDR3 region has the DNA TGTGCCAGCAGTTCCCTCACAGGGAACGCTGAAGCTTTCTTT. Amino acids: CASSSLTGNAEAFF.

In this sample, this clonotype turned up a few times. The chain recombines TRBV15 with TRBJ2-1; D remains unclear. Germline assignment: CDR1 LNHNV and CDR2 YYDKDF (reference sequence). Deletions cut 8 bases from V and 0 bases from J, with 11 bases between. The CDR3 has 14 amino acids. The CDR3: CATGQVGSYNEQFF. Here the CDR3 DNA reads TGTGCCACCGGGCAGGTCGGCTCCTACAATGAGCAGTTCTTC.

J is TRBJ2-3 and V is TRBV7-9; tentative D call: TRBD2 (5 bases). Per the germline V gene, CDR1 is SEHNR and CDR2 is FQNEAQ (reference sequence). V lost 3 bases to trimming and J lost 4 bases, with 11 bases between them. CDR3 size: 14 residues. The CDR3 coding sequence is TGTGCCAGCAGCTTGGACTGGCCCGCAGATACGCAGTATTTT. Its translation: CASSLDWPADTQYF.

This chain connects TRBV15 to TRBJ2-3, with TRBD2 as a possible D gene (6 bases). Germline CDR1 and CDR2: LNHNV and YYDKDF (reference sequence). Between the trimmed V and J ends, which lost 0 bases and 2 bases, there was a span of 9 bases. The CDR3 sequence is 15 residues long. CDR3 loop: CATSRDQLATDTQYF. The CDR3 DNA follows: TGTGCCACCAGCAGAGATCAACTAGCCACAGATACGCAGTATTTT.

There are a few counts of this clonotype. The chain carries TRBV30 and TRBJ2-5; TRBD1 agrees at 8 bases. Trimming took 1 base from V and 2 from J; bases not matched to a gene: 9. Germline values: CDR1 GTSNPN, CDR2 SVGIG (reference sequence). The CDR3 loop spans 16 amino acids. The CDR3 DNA follows: TGTGCCTGGAGTGCGCCTCGTCGGACAGGGCAAGAGACCCAGTACTTC. Its translation: CAWSAPRRTGQETQYF. The variable domain in full, with the rest retrieved from reference TRBV30 and TRBJ2-5, is SQTIHQWPATLVQPVGSPLSLECTVEGTSNPNLYWYRQAAGRGLQLLFYSVGIGQISSEVPQNLSASRPQDRQFILSSKKLLLSDSGFYLCAWSAPRRTGQETQYFGPGTRLLVL.

The chain has TRBV5-1 and TRBJ2-7; tentative D call: TRBD2 (5 bases). Trimming removed 0 bases at V and 4 bases at J, with 11 bases between. The CDR3 runs 14 residues. CDR1 is SGHRS and CDR2 is YFSETQ in the germline V gene. The CDR3 sequence: CASSLAGSGYEQYF. DNA of the CDR3: TGCGCCAGCAGCTTGGCGGGGTCTGGGTACGAGCAGTACTTC.

This clonotype was observed a handful of times. The J gene is TRBJ2-4, the V gene TRBV20-1, with D possibly being TRBD1 (6 bases). V was clipped by 7 bases and J by 2 bases, with 15 bases between them. Germline V gene sequence: CDR1 DFQATT, CDR2 SNEGSKA (reference sequence). The CDR3 is 14 residues long. The CDR3 nucleotides are TGCAGTGTGGGATTACAGGGATCCAAAAACATTCAGTACTTC. It is translated as CSVGLQGSKNIQYF.

Many counts were recorded for this clonotype. This chain connects TRBV6-5 to TRBJ1-2, with unresolved D. The CDR3 totals 17 residues. Germline CDR1 MNHEY, CDR2 SVGAGI. Trimming pared 0 bases from V and 4 bases from J, leaving 18 bases between. CDR3: CASSYSTRRTRGYGYTF. DNA of the CDR3: TGTGCCAGCAGTTACTCAACTAGACGTACGCGGGGCTATGGCTACACCTTC.

The chain carries TRBV20-1 and TRBJ2-3; 7 bases fit TRBD2. This CDR3 is 14 amino acids long. With V trimmed by 5 bases and J by 0 bases, 5 bases remained unmatched. The germline CDR1 and CDR2 sequences are DFQATT and SNEGSKA (reference sequence). The DNA of the CDR3 is TGCAGTGCTCGAAGACTAGCTAGCACAGATACGCAGTATTTT. Protein product: CSARRLASTDTQYF.

CDR3: CAWSFGLGYNEQFF. The CDR3 DNA sequence: TGTGCCTGGAGTTTCGGACTAGGATACAATGAGCAGTTCTTC. V and J are TRBV30 and TRBJ2-1, with 7 bases matching TRBD2. V was clipped by 2 bases and J by 4 bases; unmatched bases: 5. This CDR3 is 14 amino acids long. In germline, CDR1 is GTSNPN, CDR2 SVGIG (reference sequence).

The chain recombines TRBV7-3 with TRBJ2-2, with D unresolved. Germline-derived CDR1 and CDR2 are SGHTA and FQGTGA. Trimming stripped 0 bases from V and 0 bases from J, with 2 bases between. CDR3 length: 14 amino acids. The CDR3 bases are TGTGCCAGCAGCTTAACCTCGAACACCGGGGAGCTGTTTTTT. It is translated as CASSLTSNTGELFF. The full variable domain, its missing parts supplied by reference TRBV7-3 and TRBJ2-2, is GAGVSQTPSNKVTEKGKYVELRCDPISGHTALYWYRQSLGQGPEFLIYFQGTGAADDSGLPNDRFFAVRPEGSVSTLKIQRTERGDSAVYLCASSLTSNTGELFFGEGSRLTVL.

The chain is built from TRBV15 and TRBJ2-3, with 9 bases fitting TRBD2. The CDR3 consists of 15 residues. Germline-derived CDR1 and CDR2 are LNHNV and YYDKDF (reference sequence). V lost 1 base to trimming and J lost 7 bases; unmatched junction nucleotides: 6. This chain's CDR3 is CATSRVLAGFNTQYF. The CDR3 DNA reads as TGTGCCACCAGCAGAGTGCTAGCGGGATTCAATACGCAGTATTTT.

The chain combines TRBV29-1 with TRBJ2-3; tentatively, D is TRBD2 (7 bases). CDR3 size: 14 residues. V shed 5 bases and J shed 4 bases, with 16 bases lying between them. Germline CDR1 reads SQVTM; CDR2 reads ANQGSEA. CDR3: CSVKRGAGADTQYF. The DNA of the CDR3 is TGCAGCGTTAAACGGGGGGCTGGGGCAGATACGCAGTATTTT.

This clonotype was recorded at least ten times. The V gene is TRBV10-3, the J gene TRBJ2-1; no definite D call. The CDR3 is 13 amino acids. Germline-derived CDR1 and CDR2 are ENHRY and SYGVKD. V was trimmed by 1 base and J by 4 bases, leaving 5 bases between them. The CDR3 DNA is TGTGCCATCAGTGAGTTACTTTACAATGAGCAGTTCTTC. Translation: CAISELLYNEQFF.

The chain couples TRBV19 to TRBJ1-1, with D uncertain. Germline V gene data show CDR1 as LNHDA and CDR2 as SQIVND (reference sequence). V dropped 5 bases and J dropped 1 base, with 11 bases sitting between them. The CDR3 loop spans 14 amino acids. CDR3: CASSDRQRNTEAFF. In DNA form, the CDR3 reads TGTGCCAGTAGTGATAGGCAGAGGAACACTGAAGCTTTCTTT.

The CDR3 protein is CASKRTSGDNEQFF. The CDR3, as DNA: TGTGCCAGCAAACGCACTAGCGGAGACAATGAGCAGTTCTTC. The gene calls are TRBV12-3 or TRBV12-4 and TRBJ2-1, with TRBD2 matching over 8 bases. After removal of 7 bases from V and 5 bases from J, the junction contained 7 bases not matched to a gene. CDR3 length: 14 residues.

This clonotype was seen at least ten times. V and J are TRBV5-1 and TRBJ2-1; 13 positions match TRBD2. Germline CDR1 reads SGHRS; CDR2 reads YFSETQ. Trimming took 6 bases from V and 8 from J; bases not matched to a gene: 8. The length of the CDR3 is 15 residues. CDR3 bases: TGCGCCAGCACTACACTAGCGGGAGGGGGCTATGAGCAGTTCTTC. Translating it yields CASTTLAGGGYEQFF. Combining the CDR3 with reference TRBV5-1 and TRBJ2-1 gives the whole variable domain KAGVTQTPRYLIKTRGQQVTLSCSPISGHRSVSWYQQTPGQGLQFLFEYFSETQRNKGNFPGRFSGRQFSNSRSEMNVSTLELGDSALYLCASTTLAGGGYEQFFGPGTRLTVL.